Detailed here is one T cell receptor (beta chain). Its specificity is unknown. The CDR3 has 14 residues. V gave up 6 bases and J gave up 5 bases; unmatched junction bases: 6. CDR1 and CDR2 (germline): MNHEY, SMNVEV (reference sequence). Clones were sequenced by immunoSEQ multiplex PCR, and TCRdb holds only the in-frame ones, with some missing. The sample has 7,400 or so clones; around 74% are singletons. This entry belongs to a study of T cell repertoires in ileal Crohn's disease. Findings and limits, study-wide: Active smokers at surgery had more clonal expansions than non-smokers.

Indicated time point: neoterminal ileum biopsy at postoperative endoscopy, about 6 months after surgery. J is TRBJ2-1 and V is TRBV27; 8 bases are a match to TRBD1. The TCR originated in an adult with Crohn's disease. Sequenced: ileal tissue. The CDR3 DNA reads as TGTGCCAGCAGGCGACAGGGGATGGACAATGAGCAGTTCTTC. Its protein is CASRRQGMDNEQFF.